These T cell receptor beta chains were read from a single sample in a study of radiotherapy plus CTLA-4 blockade in lung cancer. Clones were read by immunoSEQ multiplex PCR, and TCRdb kept only the in-frame ones, dropping some. The table shows fewer than 85,000 clones, with around nine tenths occurring only once. The source was peripheral blood, collected from a patient treated with radiotherapy plus ipilimumab. Source of these receptors: a human donor with non-small cell lung cancer who had stable disease on radiotherapy plus ipilimumab. Each CDR3 is given with its conserved first and last residue. A D gene is named only where the DNA matches it firmly. Expanded clones get a size class; other rows say once, few or many, or leave the size out.

-	TRBV11-2	-	TRBJ2-1	TGTGCCAGCAGCTCCAAGACCCTATGGCGAAGCTCCTACAATGAGCAGTTCTTC	CASSSKTLWRSSYNEQFF
medium-sized	TRBV9	TRBD1	TRBJ2-7	TGTGCCAGCAGCGCGGGACAGGTGTACTACGAGCAGTACTTC	CASSAGQVYYEQYF
-	TRBV9	-	TRBJ2-2	TGTGCCAGCAGCGTCCTTGGGGGAATTTATAGCACCGGGGAGCTGTTTTTT	CASSVLGGIYSTGELFF
-	TRBV4-2	-	TRBJ1-5	TGTGCCAGCAGCCTCGAGCCACACGGATTAAATCAGCCCCAGCATTTT	CASSLEPHGLNQPQHF
-	TRBV5-4	-	TRBJ1-4	TGTGCCAGCAGCGCCTCGCCGGGAAAACTGTTTTTT	CASSASPGKLFF
-	TRBV10-3	-	TRBJ1-1	TGTGCCATCGGGACCCCGAGGAACACTGAAGCTTTCTTT	CAIGTPRNTEAFF
-	TRBV13	TRBD2	TRBJ2-7	TGTGCCAGCAGCTTAGGTGCACATACTAGCGCCTACTACGAGCAGTACTTC	CASSLGAHTSAYYEQYF
-	TRBV5-4	-	TRBJ2-1	TGTGCCAGCAGCTGGGGTTTTGAGGGAAGCAATGAGCAGTTCTTC	CASSWGFEGSNEQFF
-	TRBV27	-	TRBJ1-5	TGTGCCAGCAGTCCAGTTACCAGAAAAAATCAGCCCCAGCATTTT	CASSPVTRKNQPQHF
once	TRBV5-4	-	TRBJ2-1	TGTGCCAGCAGCCCCTCGGACCCCAACGGCAATGAGCAGTTCTTC	CASSPSDPNGNEQFF
once	TRBV7-8	TRBD2	TRBJ2-5	TGTGCCAGCAGCTTTTATGGACTAGCGGTTCTAGGGCAAGAGACCCAGTACTTC	CASSFYGLAVLGQETQYF
-	TRBV4-1	-	TRBJ2-7	TGCGCCAGCAGCCAAGATGGGAGTCCCTCACCAGGGGAGCAGTACTTC	CASSQDGSPSPGEQYF
-	TRBV10-3	TRBD2	TRBJ2-3	TGTGCCATCAGGACTAGCGGGAGTATAGATACGCAGTATTTT	CAIRTSGSIDTQYF